Included here is one T cell receptor (beta chain) sequence, with context. This sample was included in a study of T cell changes during pregnancy in multiple sclerosis. The protocol was immunoSEQ multiplex PCR, while the TCRdb copy is restricted to in-frame clones and leaves out a portion. This sample has more than 55,000 clones, with 91% found just once. This CDR3 contains 15 residues. The V and J ends lost 1 base and 3 bases, in that order; junction bases with no gene match: 4. Germline V gene data show CDR1 as MNHEY and CDR2 as SMNVEV (reference sequence). The specimen was peripheral blood, collected in the second trimester of pregnancy. The V and J genes are TRBV27 and TRBJ2-5; 8 nucleotides match TRBD1. This TCR derives from a female donor with multiple sclerosis, enrolled in a pregnancy study. The CDR3 nucleotides are TGTGCCAGCAGTTTATGGACAGGGTTGAAAGAGACCCAGTACTTC. The encoded protein is CASSLWTGLKETQYF.